A selection of T cell receptor beta chains follows, all from one sample in a study of blood T cell repertoires in COVID-19. Clones were sequenced by immunoSEQ multiplex PCR, and TCRdb holds only the in-frame ones, with some missing. This sample yields approximately 210,000 clones, of which more than 80% are seen a single time; over 2% belongs to the top ten. Sequencing used peripheral blood. These receptors originate from a man aged 25-45 years who had recovered from COVID-19. Each CDR3 is given with its conserved first and last residue. A D gene is named only where the DNA matches it firmly. Not all rows give a size; the values are once, few, many and, for expanded clones, a class.

j_call v_call clone_size d_call cdr3_nt cdr3_aa
TRBJ2-2 TRBV7-2 . . TGTGCCAGCAGCTTATATGCGCGGAATACCGGGGAGCTGTTTTTT CASSLYARNTGELFF
TRBJ1-3 TRBV6-5 . TRBD1 TGTGCCAGCAGTACCTGGACAGGGGGCGGAAACACCATATATTTT CASSTWTGGGNTIYF
TRBJ2-2 TRBV12-5 . . TGTGCTAGTGGTTTGGTACGTTCGTTTGGGGAGCCGGGGGAGCTGTTTTTT CASGLVRSFGEPGELFF
TRBJ2-3 TRBV7-9 . . TGTGCCAGCAGCTTAGTGGCCAGGACTGTTGATACGCAGTATTTT CASSLVARTVDTQYF
TRBJ2-3 TRBV2 . TRBD2 TGTGCCAGCAGCGAAAGGCGGGGGGACGTAGATACGCAGTATTTT CASSERRGDVDTQYF
TRBJ1-2 TRBV11-2 . . TGTGCCAGCAGCCTTGAAGGAGATGGCTACACCTTC CASSLEGDGYTF
TRBJ2-2 TRBV5-4 . TRBD1 TGTGCCAGCAGGGCCCGGGACAGGAGCACCGGGGAGCTGTTTTTT CASRARDRSTGELFF
TRBJ1-2 TRBV29-1 . TRBD1 TGCAGCGTCGGAGGACAGGTCAACTATGGCTACACCTTC CSVGGQVNYGYTF
TRBJ2-7 TRBV10-1 . TRBD1 TGCGCCAGCAGTGAGTCTAGGGGGCTGAACGAGCAGTACTTC CASSESRGLNEQYF
TRBJ2-7 TRBV14 . TRBD1 TGTGCCAGCAGCCACGACGCGCCGAGACAGGGGAAAGAGCAGTACTTC CASSHDAPRQGKEQYF
TRBJ2-1 TRBV19 . . TGTGCCAGTAGTATAGATCCTAGAAACTACAATGAGCAGTTCTTC CASSIDPRNYNEQFF
TRBJ2-4 TRBV11-2 . . TGTGCCAGCAGCTTCTCCGGGACCAAAAACATTCAGTACTTC CASSFSGTKNIQYF
TRBJ1-2 TRBV5-6 . . TGTGCCAGCAGCTTATCCAGGGTGGACGGCTACACCTTC CASSLSRVDGYTF
TRBJ2-1 TRBV9 . TRBD2 TGTGCCAGCAGCCCCGGCCTCTCGCGGGGGGACAATGAGCAGTTCTTC CASSPGLSRGDNEQFF
TRBJ1-2 TRBV5-1 . . TGCGCCAGCAGCTCGCTAGGGGACATTCATGGCTACACCTTC CASSSLGDIHGYTF
TRBJ1-1 TRBV7-8 once TRBD1 TGTGCCAGCAGCGGGACAGGGGGTCCCAGGTCAACTGAAGCTTTCTTT CASSGTGGPRSTEAFF
TRBJ2-2 TRBV4-1 once TRBD2 TGCGCCAGCAGCCAACTCGCCAGCGGGGGGGATTACACCGGGGAGCTGTTTTTT CASSQLASGGDYTGELFF
TRBJ1-5 TRBV5-6 . . TGTGCCAGCAGCTTTTCGGGGTATAGCAATCAGCCCCAGCATTTT CASSFSGYSNQPQHF
TRBJ1-3 TRBV6-2/TRBV6-3 . . TGTGCCAGCAGTTACGAGGGATACACCATATATTTT CASSYEGYTIYF
TRBJ2-1 TRBV10-3 once . TGTGCCATCAGTGACGTGGGGGCAGACAATGAGCAGTTCTTC CAISDVGADNEQFF
TRBJ1-4 TRBV19 . . TGTCGCCGTTCCGGGGGGCAGGAAGAAAAACTGTTTTTT CRRSGGQEEKLFF
TRBJ2-7 TRBV19 once TRBD2 TGTGCCAGTAGTCGGCTAGCGGGGGGGCTCGAGCAGTACTTC CASSRLAGGLEQYF
TRBJ1-5 TRBV7-9 . . TGTGCCAGCAGCTCCGATCTCCCAGGGGACGGCAATCAGCCCCAGCATTTT CASSSDLPGDGNQPQHF
TRBJ2-1 TRBV7-6 . TRBD2 TGTGCCAGCAGCTTGGCGGGGGGGACTGGTTCGGGTGAGCAGTTCTTC CASSLAGGTGSGEQFF
TRBJ2-4 TRBV7-2 . . TGTGCCAGCAGCTTATCTCGCGTCCTAGCCAAAAACATTCAGTACTTC CASSLSRVLAKNIQYF
TRBJ1-2 TRBV12-3/TRBV12-4 . TRBD1 TGTGCCAGCCAGACCGGACAGGGATATGGCTACACCTTC CASQTGQGYGYTF
TRBJ2-3 TRBV18 . TRBD2 TGTGCCAGCTCAACCAGCCTAGCGGGTGGCGGCACAGATACGCAGTATTTT CASSTSLAGGGTDTQYF
TRBJ1-1 TRBV4-3 . . TGCGCCAGCAGCCCATCAGTAGTTCCAGGGTCGAACACTGAAGCTTTCTTT CASSPSVVPGSNTEAFF
TRBJ1-6 TRBV6-6 . TRBD1 TGTGCCAGCACCCGGGACAGGGATTCACCCCTCCACTTT CASTRDRDSPLHF
TRBJ2-3 TRBV7-9 once . TGTGCCAACGCGAGGGAGGATACGCAGTATTTT CANAREDTQYF
TRBJ2-3 TRBV15 once . TGTGCCACCAGCATTTCCCGGTATCAGGGCGCTAGCACAGATACGCAGTATTTT CATSISRYQGASTDTQYF
TRBJ2-1 TRBV5-1 . . TGCGCCAGCAGCACGATGGACTTCTCTAAAAACCCGAAACCCTACAATGAGCAGTTCTTC CASSTMDFSKNPKPYNEQFF
TRBJ2-7 TRBV14 . . TGTGCCAGCGGGAGGCTTTCCTACGAGCAGTACTTC CASGRLSYEQYF
TRBJ2-3 TRBV11-3 . TRBD1 TGTGCCAGCAGCTTAGGGACTGGGACAGCTAGCACAGATACGCAGTATTTT CASSLGTGTASTDTQYF
TRBJ2-1 TRBV7-7 . TRBD1 TGTGCCAGCAGCTTTAGGCTGCAGGGGGCCCAACCCAACAATGAGCAGTTCTTC CASSFRLQGAQPNNEQFF
TRBJ2-7 TRBV7-2 once . TGTGCCAGCAGCGCCCAGGGGGGCCTGACCTACGAGCAGTACTTC CASSAQGGLTYEQYF
TRBJ2-7 TRBV2 . TRBD2 TGTGCCAGCTCTGACCCACTAGCGCCCTACGAGCAGTACTTC CASSDPLAPYEQYF